These T cell receptor beta chains were read from a single sample in a study of radiotherapy plus CTLA-4 blockade in lung cancer. The table came from immunoSEQ multiplex PCR; TCRdb's copy has only in-frame clones and leaves some out. In the table there are tens of thousands of clones, roughly 84% of which are singletons. Sequences were derived from peripheral blood, sampled from a patient treated with radiotherapy plus ipilimumab. These TCRs come from a human donor with non-small cell lung cancer whose response to radiotherapy plus ipilimumab could not be evaluated. CDR3s leave out the opening cysteine and the closing phenylalanine or tryptophan. For some rows the clone size is stated as once, few or many, or as a class when expanded; others skip it.

V gene: TRBV2
J gene: TRBJ1-2
clone size: -
CDR3 protein: ASSSDGRAGGYT

V gene: TRBV27
J gene: TRBJ2-7
clone size: -
CDR3 protein: ASSAGSHYEQY

V gene: TRBV6-5
J gene: TRBJ2-2
clone size: -
CDR3 protein: ASSEGDYNPGF

V gene: TRBV29-1
J gene: TRBJ2-1
clone size: -
CDR3 protein: SVGGSYYNEQF

V gene: TRBV7-9
J gene: TRBJ2-1
clone size: -
CDR3 protein: ASSLLPGLAANNEQF

V gene: TRBV5-6
J gene: TRBJ2-7
clone size: -
CDR3 protein: ASSLETTGTFLYEQY

V gene: TRBV5-6
J gene: TRBJ2-7
clone size: -
CDR3 protein: ASSLSRLSSYEQY

V gene: TRBV7-2
J gene: TRBJ2-3
clone size: -
CDR3 protein: ASSRTGLAGEDTQY

V gene: TRBV19
J gene: TRBJ2-1
clone size: -
CDR3 protein: ASSRDAHNEQF

V gene: TRBV6-5
J gene: TRBJ2-5
clone size: -
CDR3 protein: ASRGLAGGQETQY

V gene: TRBV2
J gene: TRBJ1-4
clone size: -
CDR3 protein: ASSAGQGAWEKLF

V gene: TRBV7-9
J gene: TRBJ2-3
clone size: -
CDR3 protein: ASSLRTGLAADTQY

V gene: TRBV5-6
J gene: TRBJ2-5
clone size: few
CDR3 protein: ASSPNGQETQY

V gene: TRBV7-9
J gene: TRBJ2-1
clone size: -
CDR3 protein: ASSPRQGAAYNEQF

V gene: TRBV15
J gene: TRBJ2-7
clone size: -
CDR3 protein: ATSLGTDYEQY

V gene: TRBV30
J gene: TRBJ1-1
clone size: -
CDR3 protein: AWTRTGLLKAF

V gene: TRBV5-6
J gene: TRBJ2-1
clone size: -
CDR3 protein: ASSLERGQGVNEQF

V gene: TRBV9
J gene: TRBJ2-3
clone size: -
CDR3 protein: ASSPRQARDTQY

V gene: TRBV27
J gene: TRBJ2-7
clone size: -
CDR3 protein: ASRDTAISYEQY

V gene: TRBV5-6
J gene: TRBJ1-1
clone size: -
CDR3 protein: ASSFGTGNTEAF

V gene: TRBV7-2
J gene: TRBJ2-3
clone size: -
CDR3 protein: ASSLWASGGSSTDTQY

V gene: TRBV29-1
J gene: TRBJ2-7
clone size: -
CDR3 protein: SATLLGGEQY

V gene: TRBV19
J gene: TRBJ2-5
clone size: -
CDR3 protein: ASSIGVGEETQY

V gene: TRBV28
J gene: TRBJ2-7
clone size: -
CDR3 protein: ASSFPDRTVAYEQY

V gene: TRBV10-3
J gene: TRBJ2-3
clone size: -
CDR3 protein: AIRWDRVSGDTQY

V gene: TRBV29-1
J gene: TRBJ2-7
clone size: -
CDR3 protein: SVQASGRRDEQY

V gene: TRBV7-9
J gene: TRBJ1-1
clone size: once
CDR3 protein: ASSLGRQGTPQTEAF

V gene: TRBV28
J gene: TRBJ2-2
clone size: -
CDR3 protein: ASNVLAGANTGELF